Given below is one T cell receptor beta chain in context. Its antigen is as yet unknown. This sample is part of a study of long-term antiretroviral therapy in people with HIV. Investigators performed immunoSEQ version v3.0 at survey level. Profiled with immunoSEQ multiplex PCR; TCRdb holds only in-frame clones, not every one. This sample has around 19,000 clones, with 90% found just once. Study-wide results and limits: No data on ART adherence, viral resistance or therapy changes.

The receptor was isolated from a woman in her 30s with HIV. Specimen: unsorted PBMCs, collected approximately 4.2 years before starting antiretroviral therapy.

The CDR3, as DNA: TGTGCCAGCAGCCTAGGAAGGGATCAGCCCCAGCATTTT. Amino acid sequence: CASSLGRDQPQHF. This sequence joins TRBV7-9 and TRBJ1-5; D is unresolved. The CDR3 runs 13 residues. CDR1 is SEHNR, CDR2 FQNEAQ, per germline (reference sequence). V was clipped by 5 bases and J by 5 bases, with 10 bases between them.